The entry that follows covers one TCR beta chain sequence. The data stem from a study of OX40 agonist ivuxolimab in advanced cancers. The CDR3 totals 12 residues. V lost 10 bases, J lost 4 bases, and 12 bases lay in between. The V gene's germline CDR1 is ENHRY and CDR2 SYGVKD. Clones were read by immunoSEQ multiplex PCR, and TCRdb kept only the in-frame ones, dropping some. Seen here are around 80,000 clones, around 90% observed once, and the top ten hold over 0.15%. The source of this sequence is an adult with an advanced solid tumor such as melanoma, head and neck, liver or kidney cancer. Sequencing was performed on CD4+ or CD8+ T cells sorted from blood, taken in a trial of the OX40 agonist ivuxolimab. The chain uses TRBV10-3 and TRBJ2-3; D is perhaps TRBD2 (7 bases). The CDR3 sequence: CATTGGSDTQYF. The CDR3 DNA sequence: TGTGCCACGACGGGGGGCTCAGATACGCAGTATTTT.